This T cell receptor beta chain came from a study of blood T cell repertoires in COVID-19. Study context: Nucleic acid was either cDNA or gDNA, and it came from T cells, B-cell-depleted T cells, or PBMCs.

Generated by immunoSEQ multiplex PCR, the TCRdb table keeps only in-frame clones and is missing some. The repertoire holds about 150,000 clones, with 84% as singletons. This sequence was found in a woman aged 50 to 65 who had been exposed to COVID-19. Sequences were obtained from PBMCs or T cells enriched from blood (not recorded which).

CDR3 sequence reads: CASSRSGGLQDTQYF. The CDR3 region has the DNA TGTGCCAGCAGCCGGAGCGGGGGCTTACAAGATACGCAGTATTTT. The chain has TRBV14 and TRBJ2-3, with 8 nucleotides matching TRBD2. The CDR3 length is 15 residues. V lost 4 bases and J lost 5; bases outside the gene matches: 8. The germline V gene encodes CDR1 SGHDN and CDR2 FVKESK.